The present TCR beta chain was sequenced within a study of shared clonotypes between healthy human individuals. Each PCR replicate from the sorted subsets contained 200 to 250 ng DNA, which is about 31,000 T cell genomes. Original handling: Junction-only sequences produced by ImmunoSEQ had no quality scores, so filtering differed. Generated by immunoSEQ multiplex PCR, the TCRdb table keeps only in-frame clones and is missing some. V and J calls and clone size are those listed in that table; D and trimming were worked out from the DNA. Here the sample spans about 2.3 million clones, approximately 90% being singletons. Naive CD4+ cells were CD45RA-selected; the remaining cells were memory. Whole-study results and caveats: Researchers found naive subsets generally carried larger estimated richness than memory subsets.

This clone was seen once. Antigen unknown. This CDR3 spans 15 amino acids. Trimming cost V 8 bases and J 0 bases, with 11 bases left between them. Germline lookup yields CDR1 MDHEN and CDR2 SYDVKM. The clonotype comes from a man between 18 and 35 years old in good health. Some clones in this sample may be carry-over from other donors' samples. V and J are TRBV28 and TRBJ2-6, with no clear D. The specimen was naive CD4+ T cells from PBMCs. Subset noted: CD45RA+ positively selected. CDR3 nucleotide sequence: TGTGCCAGCGGTGACTCCAGCTCTGGGGCCAACGTCCTGACTTTC. Translating gives CASGDSSSGANVLTF.